This is a list of T cell receptor beta chains from one sample in a study of human T cells and chemical hapten exposure. TCRdb used MiXCR to reprocess the RACE reads, holding one entry per CDR3 protein. This table holds 28,000 or so distinct CDR3 sequences, 7.4% found once. Sequencing was performed on whole blood. The receptors were sampled from a human donor in good health. Some clones in this sample may be carry-over from other donors' samples. Each CDR3 is given without its conserved first and last residue. For some rows the clone size is stated as once, few or many, or as a class when expanded; others skip it.

TRBJ2-7 many TRBV27 ASSEAGGLTEQY
TRBJ2-3 many TRBV12-3/TRBV12-4 ASSLAPGRPDTQY
TRBJ2-1 . TRBV7-6 ASSLVAAGGYNEQF
TRBJ2-7 few TRBV7-2 ASSLCHEQY
TRBJ2-1 . TRBV6-6 ASRRGQSLGEQF
TRBJ1-6 few TRBV4-2 ASSQGGAGGGNSPLH
TRBJ2-3 many TRBV7-9 ASSQTGMSTDTQY
TRBJ2-7 few TRBV28 ASSFSLAARTYEQY
TRBJ1-5 . TRBV19 ASSITDYSNQPQH
TRBJ2-1 few TRBV20-1 SAPLGRSLGEQF
TRBJ2-3 many TRBV3-1 ASSHSDRADTQY
TRBJ1-4 . TRBV5-4 ASSLGQGDEKLF
TRBJ2-1 many TRBV12-3/TRBV12-4 ASTPVFGGNEQF
TRBJ2-5 . TRBV20-1 SASLQGITETQY
TRBJ2-7 few TRBV20-1 SARDPEGTTAYEQY
TRBJ1-1 . TRBV27 ASAQTLGYTEAF
TRBJ1-2 . TRBV7-8 ASSLVVGEQGYT
TRBJ2-1 many TRBV5-6 ASSLQGNEQF
TRBJ2-7 many TRBV6-1 ASSVSGSGSYEQY
TRBJ1-2 many TRBV12-3/TRBV12-4 ASSLKVLGSPNYGYT
TRBJ2-5 many TRBV28 ASSLNSETQY
TRBJ1-1 many TRBV20-1 SASPGGDTEAF
TRBJ1-1 few TRBV5-1 ASSLEARTPAYGAEAF
TRBJ2-7 many TRBV20-1 SARAGNLGTYEQY
TRBJ2-3 few TRBV7-2 ASSLGAGVYTDTQY
TRBJ1-2 many TRBV20-1 SAKSGGIGYT
TRBJ1-1 many TRBV5-1 ASSLQGANTEAF
TRBJ1-1 . TRBV4-2 ASSHNGHPPGTEAF
TRBJ2-3 few TRBV20-1 SATGTSGATDTQY
TRBJ2-7 many TRBV19 ASSVAEGYEQY
TRBJ1-1 . TRBV12-3/TRBV12-4 ASRGRVGTEAF
TRBJ1-1 . TRBV10-3 AIKGQGAQNTEAF
TRBJ2-3 many TRBV20-1 SAHLGGRGGSTDTQY
TRBJ2-3 many TRBV6-2/TRBV6-3 ASSQEYTQY
TRBJ1-5 . TRBV19 ASSSAGQGAGQPQH
TRBJ1-1 few TRBV29-1 SVARGSGSEAF
TRBJ1-1 many TRBV7-2 ASSLGVPGTGGPEAF
TRBJ1-2 . TRBV19 ASSILQGQGSVYGYT
TRBJ1-5 many TRBV27 ASSPRQGDQPQH
TRBJ1-1 . TRBV28 ASARWGTEAF
TRBJ2-2 . TRBV20-1 SARGAGKNLGELF
TRBJ2-1 . TRBV30 AWSPRRRGGQF
TRBJ1-2 many TRBV28 ASRNNRGRRVGYT
TRBJ2-7 . TRBV6-1 ASSEGQYEQY
TRBJ2-2 . TRBV14 ASSQGRRVGGELF
TRBJ2-3 many TRBV28 ASSFGSGYTDTQY
TRBJ1-1 many TRBV20-1 SAPGTGVTEAF
TRBJ2-7 . TRBV18 ASSPGTGVYYEQY
TRBJ1-6 few TRBV25-1 ASSRDAGYNSPLH
TRBJ2-1 many TRBV20-1 SAISGRGDNEQF
TRBJ1-2 . TRBV2 ASSSGPRYGYT
TRBJ2-2 many TRBV14 ASSQVSNTGELF
TRBJ1-2 . TRBV29-1 SVDDGTGYYGYT
TRBJ2-3 . TRBV28 ASSLRLHSGPSTDTQY
TRBJ1-4 few TRBV28 ASRMTGDNEKLF
TRBJ2-2 few TRBV4-3 ASSQDRVRGGELF